These 5 T cell receptor beta chains were sequenced from one sample in a study of tumor and adjacent non-tumor tissue in lung cancer. A modified ARM-PCR protocol with three rounds of nested PCR amplified TCRbeta. MiXCR, run by TCRdb on the multiplex PCR reads, gives a single entry per CDR3 protein. This table has 200,000 or so distinct CDR3 sequences, 60% to 85% appearing once. RNA was extracted from bulk tissue without any cell sorting. Sequencing was done on a sample of lung tumor tissue. The receptor source for this set is a man aged 55 to 70 with non-small cell lung cancer.

This clonotype was detected only a few times. The junction differs from germline at one of its ends, possibly a read error. The chain combines TRBV20-1 with TRBJ1-5; 9 nucleotides align to TRBD1. This CDR3 has 19 amino acids. CDR1 is DFQATT and CDR2 is SNEGSKA in the germline V gene (reference sequence). CDR3 nucleotide sequence: TGCAGTGCTCTCTCCCTAAAGGGACAGGGTTCAAGGGGCAATCTGCCCAAGCATTTT. Translated, it gives CSALSLKGQGSRGNLPKHF.

This clonotype was seen a handful of times. The V and J genes are TRBV6-1 and TRBJ2-7; D is ambiguous. The V gene lost 0 bases and the J gene lost 8 bases, with 14 bases spanning the gap. The CDR3 is 14 residues long. CDR1 is MNHNS, CDR2 SASEGT, per germline. The CDR3 is CASSEAAGSYKQYF. Here the CDR3 DNA reads TGTGCCAGCAGTGAAGCGGCCGGATCCTATAAGCAGTACTTC.

Points on this clonotype: One junction end disagrees with the germline gene, perhaps due to a read error. The chain couples TRBV11-2 to TRBJ2-1; 8 positions match TRBD1. Germline CDR1 and CDR2: SGHAT and FQNNGV. The CDR3 sequence is 17 residues long. CDR3 region: CASSDQGAQSSYNERFF. CDR3 bases: TGTGCCAGCAGCGACCAGGGGGCCCAAAGCTCCTACAATGAGCGGTTCTTC.

Remarks on this clonotype: A junction boundary mismatches the germline segment, possibly from a read error. The chain recombines TRBV24-1 with TRBJ2-3; D is uncertain. CDR3 length equals 14 residues. The germline gives CDR1 KGHDR, CDR2 SFDVKD. This CDR3 reads CATSEPWSGDTHYF. In DNA form, the CDR3 reads TGTGCCACCAGTGAACCGTGGTCTGGAGATACGCACTATTTT.

On this clonotype: The final CDR3 position lacks the conserved phenylalanine or tryptophan, pointing to a likely read error. J is TRBJ2-1 and V is TRBV5-1; 7 bases line up with TRBD2. V shed 4 bases, J shed 4 bases, and the junction held 5 bases outside the gene matches. Germline V gene lookup returns CDR1 SGHRS and CDR2 YFSETQ. There are 14 residues in the CDR3. The CDR3 loop reads CASSVAGVYNEQFI. CDR3 DNA: TGCGCCAGCAGCGTAGCGGGCGTATACAATGAGCAGTTCATC.